One sample yielded the 20 T cell receptor beta chains listed below, sequenced in a study of T cells after yellow fever vaccination. MiXCR, applied by TCRdb to the 5' RACE reads, yields one record per CDR3 protein. The table includes about 370,000 distinct CDR3 sequences, approximately 10% detected once. The sequencing here drew on PBMCs, taken on the day of the first yellow fever vaccination. These receptor sequences come from a man younger than 30 who received the YFV17D yellow fever vaccine.

The chain recombines TRBV6-1 with TRBJ2-7; 9 bases match TRBD1. There are 13 residues in the CDR3. Unmatched junction bases numbered 8, after V lost 8 bases and J lost 6 bases. Per germline, CDR1 MNHNS and CDR2 SASEGT. The CDR3 DNA reads TGTGCCAGCCAACGGACAGGGGTGGGCGAGCAGTACTTC. This translates into CASQRTGVGEQYF.

This clonotype was observed a handful of times. V and J are TRBV6-1 and TRBJ1-2; 7 bases agree with TRBD1. The CDR3 has 15 amino acids. The germline CDR1 and CDR2 sequences are MNHNS and SASEGT. J was trimmed by 7 bases and V by 5 bases; bases with no gene match: 13. DNA of the CDR3: TGTGCCAGCAGTAGGAGCGAGGGGGCCTTCTCTGGCTACACCTTC. It translates to CASSRSEGAFSGYTF.

With regard to this clonotype: An end of the junction differs from the germline gene, which may be a read error. The rearrangement uses TRBV3-1 and TRBJ1-5; D gene unclear. CDR3 length: 13 amino acids. The germline gives CDR1 LGHDT, CDR2 YNNKEL (reference sequence). The CDR3 DNA reads TGTACCAGCAGCCAAGGCAACTATCAGCCCCAGCATTTT. This codes for CTSSQGNYQPQHF.

This clonotype was counted at least ten times. This sequence joins TRBV5-1 and TRBJ2-7; 9 nucleotides match TRBD2. CDR3 size: 16 residues. The V segment lost 4 bases and the J segment 0 bases; nucleotides outside the gene matches: 8. Germline assignment: CDR1 SGHRS and CDR2 YFSETQ. The CDR3 region is CASSGKTSGSSYEQYF. DNA for the CDR3: TGCGCCAGCAGCGGAAAGACTAGCGGCAGCTCCTACGAGCAGTACTTC. Combining the CDR3 with reference TRBV5-1 and TRBJ2-7 gives the whole variable domain KAGVTQTPRYLIKTRGQQVTLSCSPISGHRSVSWYQQTPGQGLQFLFEYFSETQRNKGNFPGRFSGRQFSNSRSEMNVSTLELGDSALYLCASSGKTSGSSYEQYFGPGTRLTVT.

This clonotype has just a few counts. The rearrangement links TRBV20-1 to TRBJ1-5, with D unresolved. This CDR3 spans 15 amino acids. V lost 3 bases and J lost 2, with 14 bases in between. Germline CDR1 DFQATT, CDR2 SNEGSKA (reference sequence). The CDR3 spells CSASRRGRGNQPQHF. In DNA, the CDR3 is TGCAGTGCTAGCCGGAGAGGGCGTGGCAATCAGCCCCAGCATTTT.

The V and J genes are TRBV6-1 and TRBJ1-5; 7 bases align to TRBD1. The CDR3 runs 17 residues. The germline V gene has CDR1 MNHNS and CDR2 SASEGT. V was clipped by 6 bases and J by 0 bases; unmatched bases: 11. CDR3 protein: CASSAGTARGSNQPQHF. CDR3 DNA sequence: TGTGCCAGCAGCGCCGGGACAGCGAGGGGTAGCAATCAGCCCCAGCATTTT.

The V and J genes are TRBV15 and TRBJ2-5; D is possibly TRBD2 (6 bases). CDR3 size: 14 residues. The germline V gene has CDR1 LNHNV and CDR2 YYDKDF (reference sequence). V lost 3 bases and J lost 2, with 10 bases in between. CDR3 bases: TGTGCCACCAGCAGGGGGCGGGGTCAAGAGACCCAGTACTTC. It encodes CATSRGRGQETQYF.

The J gene is TRBJ2-1, the V gene TRBV6-2 or TRBV6-3, with D possibly being TRBD2 (7 bases). The germline V gene has CDR1 MNHEY and CDR2 SVGEGT. This CDR3 is built from 17 residues. Trimming stripped 5 bases from V and 0 bases from J, with 17 bases between. In DNA, the CDR3 is TGTGCCAGCAGTGACCCCGGGGGGCGGAGCTCCTACAATGAGCAGTTCTTC. Translation: CASSDPGGRSSYNEQFF.

The chain employs TRBV12-3 or TRBV12-4 and TRBJ2-1, with D perhaps matching TRBD2 (6 bases). V lost 5 bases and J 10 bases, leaving 18 bases between the germline ends. The CDR3 extends over 14 amino acids. CDR3 bases: TGTGCCAGCAGTGGACAAATCGGGGCGGGGGAGCAGTTCTTC. This encodes CASSGQIGAGEQFF.

V usage is TRBV5-1 and J usage is TRBJ2-1, with TRBD1 matching 7 bases. CDR1 SGHRS and CDR2 YFSETQ come from the germline V gene. Trimming at V came to 1 base and at J to 7 bases, leaving 11 bases not matched to a gene. The CDR3 covers 16 residues. CDR3 region: CASSLRQGGEMNEQFF. CDR3 coding DNA: TGCGCCAGCAGCTTGAGACAGGGCGGTGAGATGAATGAGCAGTTCTTC.

V and J are TRBV6-1 and TRBJ2-3; either TRBD1 or TRBD2 may supply D (6 bases each). Trimming pared 6 bases from V and 4 bases from J, leaving 17 bases between. This CDR3 is built from 15 residues. Germline V gene sequence: CDR1 MNHNS, CDR2 SASEGT. The CDR3 DNA sequence: TGTGCCAGCAGCATGGAGGGGGTAGACGCAGATACGCAGTATTTT. As protein: CASSMEGVDADTQYF.

The rearrangement uses TRBV7-6 and TRBJ1-6; 7 positions match TRBD1. After removal of 6 bases from V and 8 bases from J, the junction contained 10 bases not matched to a gene. Germline lookup yields CDR1 SGHVS and CDR2 FNYEAQ. The CDR3 covers 15 residues. The CDR3 DNA follows: TGTGCCAGCAGTCTAAGACAGGGCGGTTATTCACCCCTCCACTTT. It specifies CASSLRQGGYSPLHF.

CDR3 sequence: CASSASGQDSPLHF. In nucleotides, the CDR3 is TGTGCCAGCAGTGCCTCCGGCCAAGATTCACCCCTCCACTTT. This chain joins TRBV6-4 and TRBJ1-6; no firm D call. CDR3 length equals 14 residues. Germline V gives CDR1 MRHNA, CDR2 SNTAGT. V was clipped by 4 bases and J by 8 bases, with 12 bases between them.

This clonotype was counted between two and nine times. The chain recombines TRBV5-1 with TRBJ1-2; D is undetermined. This CDR3 contains 15 residues. Trimming left V 0 bases short and J 2 bases short, with 11 bases between. Germline V CDR1 and CDR2: SGHRS, YFSETQ. The CDR3 loop reads CASSLVQAPNYGYTF. CDR3 sequence (DNA): TGCGCCAGCAGCTTGGTCCAGGCTCCAAACTATGGCTACACCTTC.

J is TRBJ2-3 and V is TRBV11-2; D possibly corresponds to TRBD2 (6 bases). Germline V gene lookup returns CDR1 SGHAT and CDR2 FQNNGV. The CDR3 has 16 amino acids. V lost 5 bases and J 6 bases, leaving 21 bases between the germline ends. CDR3 sequence (DNA): TGTGCCAGCAGCCAAGGAGGGTCCACCCAGTATGATACGCAGTATTTT. It encodes CASSQGGSTQYDTQYF.

The sample holds many counts of this clonotype. This chain connects TRBV12-3 or TRBV12-4 to TRBJ1-3; TRBD1 agrees at 7 bases. V dropped 6 bases and J dropped 0; count of bases not matched to a gene: 8. The CDR3 covers 16 residues. CDR3 bases: TGTGCCAGCAGCCCGGGACAGCCAAGCTCTGGAAACACCATATATTTT. This sequence encodes CASSPGQPSSGNTIYF.

This clonotype was found a few times. This chain joins TRBV20-1 and TRBJ2-7; a weak D match, TRBD1 (5 bases). Germline V gene sequence: CDR1 DFQATT, CDR2 SNEGSKA (reference sequence). This CDR3 is 14 amino acids long. V was cut by 0 bases and J by 3 bases, with 12 bases left in between. The CDR3 DNA follows: TGCAGTGCTAGAGATCCCCAGGGCTTCTACGAGCAGTACTTC. Amino acids: CSARDPQGFYEQYF.

This clonotype was picked up a small number of times. CDR3: CASSIDRGLYGYTF. As DNA, the CDR3 is TGCGCCAGCAGTATAGACAGGGGGTTGTATGGCTACACCTTC. V gene TRBV4-1 combines with J gene TRBJ1-2; 9 nucleotides align to TRBD1. The CDR3 extends over 14 amino acids. The germline V gene has CDR1 MGHRA and CDR2 YSYEKL. The trim removed 6 bases at V and 5 bases at J, leaving 7 bases unmatched.

Only a few counts were recorded for this clonotype. This sequence joins TRBV9 and TRBJ2-3; TRBD2 is a possible D gene (6 bases). CDR3 length: 15 residues. Trimming shortened V by 1 base and J by 4 bases, and 13 bases separated the two germline ends. CDR1 and CDR2 from the germline V gene are SGDLS and YYNGEE. The CDR3 sequence: CASSVIFGGADTQYF. The CDR3 nucleotides read TGTGCCAGCAGCGTAATTTTCGGGGGAGCAGATACGCAGTATTTT.

This clonotype was observed many times. V gene TRBV6-1 combines with J gene TRBJ1-2, with 10 bases that match TRBD1. This CDR3 has 14 amino acids. V lost 2 bases to trimming and J lost 14 bases; unmatched junction nucleotides: 11. Germline V gene sequence: CDR1 MNHNS, CDR2 SASEGT. CDR3 amino acids: CASSEQGTGERGTF. DNA of the CDR3: TGTGCCAGCAGTGAACAAGGGACAGGGGAGAGGGGGACCTTC.